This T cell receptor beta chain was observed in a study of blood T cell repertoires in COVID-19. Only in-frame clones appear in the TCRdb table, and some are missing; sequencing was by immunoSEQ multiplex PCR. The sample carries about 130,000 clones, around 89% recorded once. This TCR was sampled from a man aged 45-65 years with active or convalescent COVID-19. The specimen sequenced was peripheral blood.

CDR3 nucleotide sequence: TGTGCCAGCAGCTTAGGAGTGCAGGGGGCGGACGAGCAGTACTTC. This sequence encodes CASSLGVQGADEQYF. The chain employs TRBV13 and TRBJ2-7; 8 nucleotides align to TRBD1. Trimming at V came to 0 bases and at J to 5 bases, leaving 6 bases not matched to a gene. This CDR3 contains 15 residues. The germline V gene encodes CDR1 PRHDT and CDR2 FYEKMQ (reference sequence).